This TCR beta chain appears in the sequencing data of a study of cytomegalovirus exposure and HLA in healthy donors. Researchers ran the PCR with 60 Vbeta and 13 Jbeta primers. Only in-frame clones appear in the TCRdb table, and some are missing; sequencing was by immunoSEQ multiplex PCR. The sample has under 250,000 clones, approximately 81% seen once. The germline V gene has CDR1 SQVTM and CDR2 ANQGSEA. V shed 6 bases and J shed 1 base, with 14 bases lying between them. The CDR3 has 14 amino acids. The receptor's source is a human donor in good health. Input material: PBMCs. This chain connects TRBV29-1 to TRBJ2-3; the D gene is possibly TRBD2 (5 bases). CDR3 region: CSVEGAKGTDTQYF. The DNA of the CDR3 is TGCAGCGTCGAGGGTGCGAAGGGCACAGATACGCAGTATTTT.